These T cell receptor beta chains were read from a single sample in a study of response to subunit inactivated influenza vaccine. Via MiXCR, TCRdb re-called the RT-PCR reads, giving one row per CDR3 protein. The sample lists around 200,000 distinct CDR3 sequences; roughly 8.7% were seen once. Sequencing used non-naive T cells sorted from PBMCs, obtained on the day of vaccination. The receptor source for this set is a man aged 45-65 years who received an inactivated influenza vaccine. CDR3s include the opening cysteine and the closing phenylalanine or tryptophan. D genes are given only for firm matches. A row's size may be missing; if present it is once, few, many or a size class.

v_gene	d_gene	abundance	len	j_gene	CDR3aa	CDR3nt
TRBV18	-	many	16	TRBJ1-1	CASSRNQGRGNTEAFF	TGTGCCAGCTCAAGAAACCAGGGGCGAGGGAACACTGAAGCTTTCTTT
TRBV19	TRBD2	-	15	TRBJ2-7	CASRERAGAPYEQYF	TGTGCCAGTAGAGAAAGGGCGGGAGCCCCCTACGAGCAGTACTTC
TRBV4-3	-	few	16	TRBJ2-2	CASSQDLWRDHGELFF	TGCGCCAGCAGCCAAGATCTCTGGAGGGATCACGGGGAGCTGTTTTTT
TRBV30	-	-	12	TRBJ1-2	CAWRAGSYGYTF	TGTGCCTGGAGAGCCGGGAGTTATGGCTACACCTTC
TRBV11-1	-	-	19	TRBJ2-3	CASSPPSLWAAIYEDTQYF	TGTGCCAGCAGCCCCCCCTCGCTCTGGGCGGCGATCTATGAGGATACGCAGTATTTT
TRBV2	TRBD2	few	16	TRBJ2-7	CASSGKASGSSYEQYF	TGTGCCAGCAGTGGAAAAGCTAGCGGTAGCTCCTACGAGCAGTACTTC
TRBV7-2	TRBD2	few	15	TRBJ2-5	CASSLAAGGRETQYF	TGTGCCAGCAGCTTAGCAGCGGGAGGGCGGGAGACCCAGTACTTC
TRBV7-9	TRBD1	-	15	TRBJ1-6	CASSRGTGLSSPLHF	TGTGCCAGCAGCCGCGGGACAGGGTTAAGTTCACCCCTCCACTTT
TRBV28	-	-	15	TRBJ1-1	CASSLYGQMNTEAFF	TGTGCCAGCAGTTTATATGGACAGATGAACACTGAAGCTTTCTTT
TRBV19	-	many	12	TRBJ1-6	CASSKVRRPLHF	TGTGCCAGTAGTAAGGTCAGAAGACCCCTCCACTTT
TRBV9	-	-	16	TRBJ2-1	CASSPMRASSYNEQFF	TGTGCCAGCAGCCCGATGAGAGCGTCCTCCTACAATGAGCAGTTCTTC
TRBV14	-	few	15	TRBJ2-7	CASSRSGTLTYEQYF	TGTGCCAGCAGCCGCTCCGGGACGCTGACCTACGAGCAGTACTTC
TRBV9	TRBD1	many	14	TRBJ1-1	CASSDLSGGAKAFF	TGTGCCAGCAGCGACCTTTCAGGGGGCGCGAAAGCTTTCTTT
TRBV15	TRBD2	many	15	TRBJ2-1	CATSTGLAGGKEQFF	TGTGCCACCAGCACCGGACTAGCGGGGGGCAAGGAGCAGTTCTTC
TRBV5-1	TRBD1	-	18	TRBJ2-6	CASSFMGQGARGANVLTF	TGCGCCAGCAGCTTTATGGGACAGGGGGCGCGGGGGGCCAACGTCCTGACTTTC
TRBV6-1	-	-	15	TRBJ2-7	CASTRGAGAPYEQYF	TGTGCCAGCACCCGTGGGGCTGGGGCTCCCTACGAGCAGTACTTC
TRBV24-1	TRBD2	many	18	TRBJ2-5	CATSDPGTSGRVGETQYF	TGTGCCACCAGTGACCCCGGGACTAGCGGGAGAGTGGGCGAGACCCAGTACTTC
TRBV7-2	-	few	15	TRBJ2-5	CASSLGVQGRETQYF	TGTGCCAGCAGCTTAGGAGTCCAGGGGAGGGAGACCCAGTACTTC
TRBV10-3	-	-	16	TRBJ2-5	CAISEGNRKVGETQYF	TGTGCCATCAGTGAAGGGAACAGGAAGGTGGGCGAGACCCAGTACTTC
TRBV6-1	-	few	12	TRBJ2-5	CASSEEQETQYF	TGTGCCAGCAGTGAAGAACAAGAGACCCAGTACTTC
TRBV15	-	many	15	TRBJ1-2	CATSRAISTGYGYTF	TGTGCCACCAGCAGAGCCATCTCCACAGGCTATGGCTACACCTTC
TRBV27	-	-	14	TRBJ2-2	CASSPREGTGELFF	TGTGCCAGCAGTCCCAGGGAAGGCACCGGGGAGCTGTTTTTT
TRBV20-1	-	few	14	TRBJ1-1	CSARPLDPALGAFF	TGCAGTGCTAGACCTTTGGACCCGGCACTTGGAGCTTTCTTT
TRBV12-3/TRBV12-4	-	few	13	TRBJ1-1	CASSLGARIEAFF	TGTGCCAGCAGTTTGGGGGCGAGAATTGAAGCTTTCTTT
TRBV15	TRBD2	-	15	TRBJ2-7	CATSRALGRGYEQYF	TGTGCCACCAGCAGAGCCCTGGGGAGGGGCTACGAGCAGTACTTC
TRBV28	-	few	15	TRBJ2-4	CASSFPNLAKNIQYF	TGTGCCAGCAGTTTTCCCAATCTAGCCAAAAACATTCAGTACTTC
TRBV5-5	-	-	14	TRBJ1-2	CATSLLGYGYGYTF	TGTGCCACCAGCTTGCTGGGATATGGCTATGGCTACACCTTC
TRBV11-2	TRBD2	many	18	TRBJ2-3	CASSSPGLAGLSADTQYF	TGTGCCAGCAGCTCCCCGGGACTAGCGGGACTTAGCGCAGATACGCAGTATTTT
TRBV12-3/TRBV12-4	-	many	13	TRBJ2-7	CASQRGSLYEQYF	TGTGCCAGCCAAAGGGGTTCACTCTACGAGCAGTACTTC
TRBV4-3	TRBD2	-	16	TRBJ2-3	CASSGRTSGGSDTQYF	TGCGCCAGCAGCGGGCGGACTAGCGGGGGATCAGATACGCAGTATTTT
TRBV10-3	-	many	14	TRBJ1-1	CAITLDKMNTEAFF	TGTGCCATCACATTGGACAAAATGAACACTGAAGCTTTCTTT
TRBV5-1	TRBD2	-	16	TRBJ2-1	CASSLAGSGSFNEQFF	TGCGCCAGCAGCTTGGCCGGTAGCGGGAGTTTCAATGAGCAGTTCTTC
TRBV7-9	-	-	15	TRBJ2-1	CASSLNFGSYNEQFF	TGTGCCAGCAGCTTAAATTTCGGCTCCTACAATGAGCAGTTCTTC
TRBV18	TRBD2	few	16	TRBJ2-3	CASSPPVGLAANTQYF	TGTGCCAGCTCACCACCGGTAGGACTAGCGGCAAATACGCAGTATTTT
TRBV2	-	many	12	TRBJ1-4	CASSEAGVELFF	TGTGCCAGCAGTGAAGCCGGGGTTGAGCTGTTTTTT
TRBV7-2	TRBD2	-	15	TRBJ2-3	CASSDSGEIGDTQYF	TGTGCCAGCAGCGATAGCGGGGAGATAGGAGATACGCAGTATTTT
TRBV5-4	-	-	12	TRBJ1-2	CASTKGRSGYTF	TGTGCCAGCACCAAGGGTAGGAGCGGCTACACCTTC
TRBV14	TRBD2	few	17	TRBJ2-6	CASSRAGLPPGANVLTF	TGTGCCAGCAGCCGCGCGGGACTACCACCTGGGGCCAACGTCCTGACTTTC
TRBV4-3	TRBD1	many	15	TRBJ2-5	CASSQEGQPGETQYF	TGCGCCAGCAGCCAAGAGGGACAGCCGGGAGAGACCCAGTACTTC
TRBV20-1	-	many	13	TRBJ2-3	CSARDQGHHTQYF	TGCAGTGCTAGAGATCAGGGACACCATACGCAGTATTTT
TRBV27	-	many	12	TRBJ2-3	CASSPLGDTQYF	TGTGCCAGCAGTCCCCTCGGGGATACGCAGTATTTT
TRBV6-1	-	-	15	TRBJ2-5	CASSENSHHTETQYF	TGTGCCAGCAGTGAAAATTCCCACCATACAGAGACCCAGTACTTC
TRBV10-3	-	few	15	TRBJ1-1	CATMTAQGGGTEAFF	TGTGCCACCATGACAGCACAGGGAGGAGGAACTGAAGCTTTCTTT